This T cell receptor beta chain comes out of a study of blood T cell repertoires in COVID-19. Study summary: From T cells, B-cell-depleted T cells, or PBMCs came the material, which was cDNA or gDNA.

The age range of participants was 18 to 89 years, with residence in approximately 25 US areas. In the source study's methods: By means of reference gene primer amplification, nucleated cell counts were estimated. Produced via immunoSEQ multiplex PCR; TCRdb's table is partial and in-frame only. From that table come the V and J calls and clone size; the DNA was used to work out D and trimming. The sample lists roughly 300,000 clones, around 87% seen once, with roughly 5% in the top ten. V trimming: 3 bases; J trimming: 2 bases; junction bases outside the gene matches: 7. Germline V gives CDR1 SGHVS, CDR2 FQNEAQ. The CDR3 spans 17 residues.

V gene TRBV7-8 combines with J gene TRBJ1-3; 10 bases are shared with TRBD1. This sequence originates from a woman in her thirties who had recovered from COVID-19. Sequenced sample: PBMCs or T cells enriched from blood (not recorded which). CDR3 bases: TGTGCCAGCAGCTTCGACAGGGGGCGTGTGACTGGAAACACCATATATTTT. Translating gives CASSFDRGRVTGNTIYF.